This TCR beta chain stems from a study of cytomegalovirus exposure and HLA in healthy donors. Germline CDR1 is SGHAT and CDR2 is FQNNGV. The V segment lost 4 bases and the J segment 0 bases; nucleotides outside the gene matches: 4. The CDR3 is made up of 16 amino acids. PCR primers comprised 60 Vbeta and 13 Jbeta primers. The data were produced by immunoSEQ multiplex PCR, yet TCRdb's version contains in-frame clones alone and is incomplete. The repertoire holds 150,000 to 200,000 clones, 80% seen once, with about 7% in the top ten. Findings of the study overall: When analyzed later, a missense DCLRE1C variant was found to be linked to TCR beta V- and J-gene trimming. Diagnosis of cytomegalovirus status made by the classifier reportedly showed high specificity and sensitivity. Later on, an analysis found that several of the most significant clusters appeared to be linked to common viral pathogens, which included parvovirus B19. Accurate predictions that matched the HLA-A and HLA-B alleles of most subjects were reportedly made from TCR beta sequences.

This clone was counted between two and nine times. Its specificity is unknown. This clonotype was obtained from a man aged 25-40 years in good health and CMV-seropositive. The material sequenced was PBMCs. This chain joins TRBV11-2 and TRBJ2-3; 10 nucleotides agree with TRBD2. CDR3 sequence: CASSYLAGVSTDTQYF. In DNA form, the CDR3 reads TGTGCCAGCAGCTATCTAGCGGGGGTGAGCACAGATACGCAGTATTTT.